The next 21 T cell receptor beta chains were all read from a single sample in a study of CD8 T cells in ankylosing spondylitis. Study conclusions and caveats: A TCR beta motif of eight highly homologous variants appeared characteristic of ankylosing spondylitis blood.

These receptors lack a known antigen. TCRdb called the 5' RACE reads again in MiXCR, with one record for every CDR3 protein. The sample lists 200,000 to 250,000 distinct CDR3 sequences; roughly 6.6% were seen once. Sequencing input: blood, either unsorted or a sorted T cell fraction (not recorded which). The receptors were sampled from a male donor with ankylosing spondylitis.

This clonotype was recorded a few times. The J gene is TRBJ2-7, the V gene TRBV27, with 8 bases that match TRBD2. CDR3 size: 14 residues. The germline V gene has CDR1 MNHEY and CDR2 SMNVEV (reference sequence). The ends lost 2 bases at V and 7 bases at J; junction bases unmatched: 7. CDR3 protein: CASSLRGLGREQYF. Written as DNA, the CDR3 is TGTGCCAGCAGTTTAAGGGGACTAGGCCGAGAGCAGTACTTC.

The CDR3 coding sequence is TGTGCCAGCAGCGCGGGGACTGACGGCTACGAGCAGTACTTC. It encodes CASSAGTDGYEQYF. The rearrangement joins TRBV7-3 to TRBJ2-7; maybe TRBD2 (6 bases). The V end lost 5 bases, the J end lost 3 bases, and 14 bases lay between the germline ends. CDR1 SGHTA and CDR2 FQGTGA come from the germline V gene. This CDR3 has 14 amino acids.

In this sample, this clonotype turned up many times. CDR3: CASSHSGGGNQPQHF. The DNA of the CDR3 is TGTGCCAGCAGCCACTCAGGGGGAGGGAATCAGCCCCAGCATTTT. The chain carries TRBV4-2 and TRBJ1-5, with 7 bases fitting TRBD1. The CDR3 is made up of 15 amino acids. The V gene end was trimmed by 3 bases and the J gene end by 4 bases; junction bases not matched to a gene: 6. CDR1 is LGHNA, CDR2 YNFKEQ, per germline.

This clonotype has at least ten counts. This rearrangement joins TRBV20-1 to TRBJ1-6; no firm D call. Germline lookup yields CDR1 DFQATT and CDR2 SNEGSKA (reference sequence). Trimming took off 0 bases at V and 7 bases at J, with 10 bases between the two ends. The CDR3 totals 14 residues. The CDR3 reads CSARDPRENSPLHF. CDR3 DNA sequence: TGCAGTGCTAGAGATCCCCGGGAGAATTCACCCCTCCACTTT.

The table lists this clonotype with a few counts. This chain connects TRBV13 to TRBJ2-1; perhaps TRBD1 as D (6 bases). The germline V gene encodes CDR1 PRHDT and CDR2 FYEKMQ (reference sequence). The CDR3 has 15 residues. Deletions cut 1 base from V and 8 bases from J, with 15 bases between. CDR3 in amino acids: CASSLEGHSSHEQFF. CDR3 DNA: TGTGCCAGCAGCTTAGAGGGACACTCGTCCCATGAGCAGTTCTTC.

This clonotype was found a few times. This chain connects TRBV19 to TRBJ1-4; D gene unclear. V lost 5 bases and J lost 10, with 8 bases in between. CDR1 and CDR2 (germline): LNHDA, SQIVND (reference sequence). The CDR3 covers 11 residues. The CDR3 DNA is TGTGCCAGTAGTCAAGTCGGAAAACTGTTTTTT. Translated, it gives CASSQVGKLFF.

This clonotype was recorded at least ten times. The genes are TRBV29-1 and TRBJ1-2, with a tentative D call TRBD1 (5 bases). The CDR3 consists of 12 residues. V shed 4 bases and J shed 2 bases, with 8 bases lying between them. The germline CDR1 and CDR2 sequences are SQVTM and ANQGSEA. The CDR3 is CSVVGTNYGYTF. CDR3 nucleotide sequence: TGCAGCGTTGTGGGGACCAACTATGGCTACACCTTC.

This clonotype is deemed medium-sized. The gene calls are TRBV20-1 and TRBJ2-1; 11 nucleotides line up with TRBD1. V trimming: 3 bases; J trimming: 4 bases; junction bases outside the gene matches: 8. The CDR3 is made up of 16 amino acids. CDR1 is DFQATT and CDR2 is SNEGSKA in the germline V gene (reference sequence). CDR3 protein: CSASFPGQGDYNEQFF. CDR3 nucleotide sequence: TGCAGTGCTAGTTTCCCGGGACAGGGGGATTACAATGAGCAGTTCTTC.

This clonotype was seen repeatedly, ten times or more. The chain is built from TRBV5-1 and TRBJ2-3; D remains ambiguous. V lost 4 bases and J 7 bases, leaving 7 bases between the germline ends. CDR3 length: 11 residues. CDR1 is SGHRS, CDR2 YFSETQ, per germline. The CDR3 spells CASSQHNTQYF. The CDR3, as DNA: TGCGCCAGCAGCCAGCATAATACGCAGTATTTT.

This clonotype was detected many times. The gene calls are TRBV20-1 and TRBJ2-7; D gene unclear. CDR3 size: 15 residues. From germline, CDR1 is DFQATT and CDR2 SNEGSKA (reference sequence). Between the trimmed V and J ends, which lost 0 bases and 0 bases, there was a span of 12 bases. CDR3 in DNA: TGCAGTGCTAGAGATCCGAGGTACAGCTCCTACGAGCAGTACTTC. Translated, it gives CSARDPRYSSYEQYF.

This clonotype was detected many times. The V call is TRBV20-1, the J call TRBJ2-7, with a tentative D call TRBD1 (6 bases). Between the trimmed V and J ends, which lost 0 bases and 1 base, there was a span of 13 bases. This CDR3 contains 15 residues. CDR1 DFQATT and CDR2 SNEGSKA come from the germline V gene (reference sequence). In DNA form, the CDR3 reads TGCAGTGCTAGAGATCGGGAACAGGGATCCTACGAGCAGTACTTC. Its translation: CSARDREQGSYEQYF.

This clonotype was observed at least ten times. The chain couples TRBV28 to TRBJ2-1, with 7 positions matching TRBD2. The length of the CDR3 is 17 residues. Unmatched junction bases numbered 9, after V lost 2 bases and J lost 2 bases. From germline, CDR1 is MDHEN and CDR2 SYDVKM. The CDR3, as DNA: TGTGCCAGCAGTTTACTAATGAGCGGGATCCCCTACAATGAGCAGTTCTTC. It translates to CASSLLMSGIPYNEQFF.

There are many counts of this clonotype. The rearrangement links TRBV27 to TRBJ1-5; tentatively, D is TRBD1 (6 bases). Germline V gives CDR1 MNHEY, CDR2 SMNVEV (reference sequence). The CDR3 runs 14 residues. V lost 5 bases and J 6 bases, leaving 14 bases between the germline ends. The CDR3 nucleotides are TGTGCCAGCAGTCCCGGGACATGGGGTCAGCCCCAGCATTTT. Residues: CASSPGTWGQPQHF.

This clonotype has only a few counts. CDR3 DNA sequence: TGTGCCTGCAGACCGGGACAGCGCTACGAGCAGTACTTC. Protein product: CACRPGQRYEQYF. This sequence joins TRBV30 and TRBJ2-7; 7 bases align to TRBD1. The CDR3 runs to 13 residues. CDR1 and CDR2 from the germline V gene are GTSNPN and SVGIG (reference sequence). With V trimmed by 6 bases and J by 3 bases, 8 bases remained unmatched.

This clonotype was observed at least ten times. This sequence joins TRBV28 and TRBJ2-3; TRBD2 agrees at 11 bases. Germline loops: CDR1 MDHEN, CDR2 SYDVKM. V trimming: 6 bases; J trimming: 5 bases; junction bases outside the gene matches: 13. This CDR3 has 17 residues. CDR3 DNA: TGTGCCAGCAGCCGAAGGATACTAGCGGGAGTAGGAGATACGCAGTATTTT. This gives the protein CASSRRILAGVGDTQYF.

The chain carries TRBV9 and TRBJ2-7; no definite D call. V was pared by 4 bases and J by 2 bases, with 13 bases between. The CDR3 contains 14 residues. Germline CDR1 reads SGDLS; CDR2 reads YYNGEE. This chain's CDR3 is CASSLRRDPYEQYF. For the CDR3, the DNA is TGTGCCAGCAGCTTAAGACGAGACCCCTACGAGCAGTACTTC.

Ten or more counts support this clonotype. The rearrangement uses TRBV6-5 and TRBJ2-7; D is ambiguous. This CDR3 is built from 16 residues. The ends were cut back, 0 bases at V and 0 bases at J, with 12 bases in the middle. Germline loops: CDR1 MNHEY, CDR2 SVGAGI. CDR3: CASSYSRRQSSYEQYF. The CDR3 DNA is TGTGCCAGCAGTTACTCGAGGCGTCAGAGCTCCTACGAGCAGTACTTC.

The chain couples TRBV28 to TRBJ2-7; 7 bases are shared with TRBD1. V lost 3 bases, J lost 2 bases, and 7 bases stayed unmatched. Germline loops: CDR1 MDHEN, CDR2 SYDVKM. This CDR3 is built from 15 residues. This chain's CDR3 is CASSLKGGRTYEQYF. CDR3 DNA: TGTGCCAGCAGTTTGAAAGGGGGCCGAACCTACGAGCAGTACTTC.

Many counts were recorded for this clonotype. V and J are TRBV20-1 and TRBJ1-1; TRBD1 might be the D (6 bases). V lost 0 bases, J lost 5 bases, and 13 bases lay in between. This CDR3 has 14 amino acids. Germline V CDR1 and CDR2: DFQATT, SNEGSKA (reference sequence). The CDR3 here is CSARDGGWGTEAFF. CDR3 coding DNA: TGCAGTGCTAGAGATGGGGGCTGGGGGACTGAAGCTTTCTTT.

This clonotype has ten or more counts. V gene TRBV9 combines with J gene TRBJ2-3; D uncertain. Between the trimmed V and J ends, which lost 0 bases and 0 bases, there was a span of 14 bases. The CDR3 has 17 residues. Germline CDR1 is SGDLS and CDR2 is YYNGEE. In DNA, the CDR3 is TGTGCCAGCAGCGTAGCTCCGCTGATGACCAGCACAGATACGCAGTATTTT. It specifies CASSVAPLMTSTDTQYF.

The V gene is TRBV7-9, the J gene TRBJ2-6, with D possibly being TRBD1 or TRBD2 (5 bases each). This CDR3 spans 17 amino acids. Germline V gene sequence: CDR1 SEHNR, CDR2 FQNEAQ (reference sequence). V was clipped by 4 bases and J by 4 bases, with 17 bases between them. DNA of the CDR3: TGTGCCAGCAGCTATGGAATTCGGGGCCACGGGGCCAACGTCCTGACTTTC. Its translation: CASSYGIRGHGANVLTF.